A single sample is the source of the 3 T cell receptor beta chains below, sequenced in a study of blood T cell repertoires in COVID-19 (dated by TCRdb to the early 2020s). The method was the immunoSEQ multiplex PCR assay. In its TCRdb copy, this immuneACCESS table keeps in-frame sequences only and misses some clones. Where compared with another copy, unresolved V genes explain less than half of these, and the others have no known cause. This sample holds approximately 160,000 clones; approximately 86% were observed only once. The biggest ten clones account for 7% of the sample. Sequenced material: peripheral blood. The receptor set was obtained from a man between 45 and 60 years old with active or convalescent COVID-19.

To note about this clone: Its ends do not fully match the called genes, so a read error is possible. The chain carries TRBV27 and TRBJ1-4; no reliable D call. This CDR3 comprises 15 residues. Germline CDR1 is MNHEY and CDR2 is SMNVEV (reference sequence). The CDR3 nucleotides read TGTGCCAGCAGTTTATTCCGGGTAGCTAAGGAAAAACTGTTTTTT. Translating it yields CASSLFRVAKEKLFF. Based on the CDR3 plus reference TRBV27 and TRBJ1-4, the full variable domain is EAQVTQNPRYLITVTGKKLTVTCSQNMNHEYMSWYRQDPGLGLRQIYYSMNVEVTDKGDVPEGYKVSRKEKRNFPLILESPSPNQTSLYFCASSLFRVAKEKLFFGSGTQLSVL.

The chain uses TRBV9 and TRBJ2-3; 10 nucleotides agree with TRBD2. Trimming took 3 bases from V and 2 from J; bases not matched to a gene: 6. The V gene's germline CDR1 is SGDLS and CDR2 YYNGEE. The length of the CDR3 is 16 residues. The CDR3 DNA sequence: TGTGCCAGCAGCGCCCTACTAGCGGGGCCCACAGATACGCAGTATTTT. This translates into CASSALLAGPTDTQYF.

The chain links TRBV5-1 to TRBJ1-4; 10 bases agree with TRBD1. Germline CDR1 and CDR2: SGHRS and YFSETQ. This CDR3 region has 15 residues. V was clipped by 4 bases and J by 5 bases; unmatched bases: 5. This CDR3 is CASSGTGARNEKLFF. In nucleotides, the CDR3 is TGCGCCAGCAGCGGGACAGGGGCGAGGAATGAAAAACTGTTTTTT.